These 12 T cell receptor beta chains originate from one sample sequenced in a study of vaccination effects on CD4 cells after COVID-19. Sequencing was preceded by expansion of antigen-specific CD4+ T cells with viral peptide pools in the ViraFEST assay. It was after nine to ten days of culture that CD4+ T cells were isolated. According to PCR results, the person was infected with SARS-CoV-2 between March and December 2020. This table comes from immunoSEQ multiplex PCR, and its TCRdb copy is limited to in-frame clones, with some not included. The table lists around 49,000 clones, around 70% of them singletons. Their specific antigens are unknown. Sequenced here: CD4+ T cells from PBMCs cultured with a peptide pool, sampled before COVID-19 vaccination. These receptors were collected from a human donor who had a prior SARS-CoV-2 infection.

The chain combines TRBV6-5 with TRBJ1-1, with TRBD1 as a possible D gene (5 bases). The CDR3 is 13 amino acids. Germline CDR1 reads MNHEY; CDR2 reads SVGAGI. Deletions cut 5 bases from V and 1 base from J, with 8 bases between. This chain's CDR3 is CASSRQPNTEAFF. The CDR3 nucleotides are TGTGCCAGCAGTCGACAGCCGAACACTGAAGCTTTCTTT.

V is TRBV27 and J is TRBJ2-5, with D possibly matching TRBD1 (5 bases). The ends were cut back, 5 bases at V and 2 bases at J, with 15 bases in the middle. This CDR3 has 15 residues. Looked up from germline, CDR1 is MNHEY and CDR2 is SMNVEV (reference sequence). CDR3 coding DNA: TGTGCCAGCAGTCCACACCCGACAGTACAAGAGACCCAGTACTTC. It encodes CASSPHPTVQETQYF.

CDR3 nucleotide sequence: TGTGCCAGTAGGCCCTCCTGGCAAACCTTCTCTGGGGCCAACGTCCTGACTTTC. Translating it yields CASRPSWQTFSGANVLTF. The chain employs TRBV19 and TRBJ2-6, with D unresolved. Trimming pared 6 bases from V and 0 bases from J, leaving 18 bases between. Per germline, CDR1 LNHDA and CDR2 SQIVND (reference sequence). CDR3 size: 18 residues.

This clone was seen more than once but under ten times. The chain couples TRBV5-4 to TRBJ2-3; 13 bases line up with TRBD2. J lost 1 base, V lost 3 bases, and 2 bases had no gene match. The CDR3 has 16 amino acids. Germline CDR1 and CDR2: SGHNT and YYREEE (reference sequence). CDR3 sequence reads: CASSSGLAGGTDTQYF. The CDR3 DNA reads TGTGCCAGCAGCTCAGGACTAGCGGGGGGCACAGATACGCAGTATTTT.

The chain is built from TRBV7-2 and TRBJ2-5; D possibly uses TRBD1 or TRBD2 (5 bases each). The germline CDR1 and CDR2 sequences are SGHTA and FQGNSA. CDR3 size: 12 residues. V was pared by 8 bases and J by 4 bases, with 11 bases between. Written as DNA, the CDR3 is TGTGCCAGCGGGTCGAGGGGAGAGACCCAGTACTTC. Its translation is CASGSRGETQYF.

This sequence joins TRBV18 and TRBJ2-7; no clear D gene. The CDR3 runs 16 residues. Germline loops: CDR1 KGHSH, CDR2 LQKENI. V dropped 2 bases and J dropped 0 bases, with 14 bases sitting between them. For the CDR3, the DNA is TGTGCCAGCTCACCATTGGCGGACGTATTCTCCTACGAGCAGTACTTC. Amino acid sequence: CASSPLADVFSYEQYF. The complete variable domain, with remaining parts taken from reference TRBV18 and TRBJ2-7, reads NAGVMQNPRHLVRRRGQEARLRCSPMKGHSHVYWYRQLPEEGLKFMVYLQKENIIDESGMPKERFSAEFPKEGPSILRIQQVVRGDSAAYFCASSPLADVFSYEQYFGPGTRLTVT.

The count of this clone is one. V usage is TRBV29-1 and J usage is TRBJ2-7, with 8 bases fitting TRBD1. CDR1 and CDR2 from the germline V gene are SQVTM and ANQGSEA. The CDR3 has 15 residues. Trimming at V came to 5 bases and at J to 2 bases, leaving 11 bases not matched to a gene. For the CDR3, the DNA is TGCAGCGTTCGGCGACAGGGGATGGGCGCCTACGAGCAGTACTTC. It encodes CSVRRQGMGAYEQYF.

A few counts support this clone. This rearrangement joins TRBV19 to TRBJ1-5, with a tentative D call TRBD1 (6 bases). CDR3 length: 15 amino acids. V was cut by 2 bases and J by 7 bases, with 15 bases left in between. Germline CDR1 LNHDA, CDR2 SQIVND (reference sequence). CDR3 bases: TGTGCCAGTAGTATACAGGGGCCCTTGCGGCAGCCCCAGCATTTT. The encoded protein is CASSIQGPLRQPQHF.

V and J are TRBV7-2 and TRBJ2-3, with TRBD2 matching over 8 bases. The CDR3 extends over 16 amino acids. After removal of 5 bases from V and 4 bases from J, the junction contained 11 bases not matched to a gene. CDR1 is SGHTA, CDR2 FQGNSA, per germline. The CDR3 region has the DNA TGTGCCAGCAGCCCACCGGGACTAGGGCCCTCAGATACGCAGTATTTT. Amino acids: CASSPPGLGPSDTQYF.

The V gene is TRBV5-1, the J gene TRBJ2-7, with D perhaps matching TRBD2 (5 bases). CDR3 length: 16 residues. CDR1 is SGHRS and CDR2 is YFSETQ in the germline V gene. Trimming took off 0 bases at V and 2 bases at J, with 15 bases between the two ends. CDR3 DNA sequence: TGCGCCAGCAGCTTGGGGCCGCGGTCCGGGGCCTACGAGCAGTACTTC. This gives the protein CASSLGPRSGAYEQYF.

The genes are TRBV19 and TRBJ1-4, with a tentative D call TRBD1 (5 bases). V was shortened by 3 bases and J by 10 bases, with 15 bases between the two germline ends. This CDR3 has 14 amino acids. CDR1 is LNHDA, CDR2 SQIVND, per germline (reference sequence). The CDR3 sequence: CASSISQGEGKLFF. In DNA, the CDR3 is TGTGCCAGTAGTATTTCGCAGGGTGAGGGAAAACTGTTTTTT. The complete variable domain, with remaining parts taken from reference TRBV19 and TRBJ1-4, reads DGGITQSPKYLFRKEGQNVTLSCEQNLNHDAMYWYRQDPGQGLRLIYYSQIVNDFQKGDIAEGYSVSREKKESFPLTVTSAQKNPTAFYLCASSISQGEGKLFFGSGTQLSVL.

The chain employs TRBV4-1 and TRBJ2-3, with D uncertain. Germline V gives CDR1 MGHRA, CDR2 YSYEKL. The CDR3 contains 14 residues. The germline V and J ends were trimmed by 0 bases and 8 bases, with 12 bases remaining between them. CDR3 sequence reads: CASSQDVNQATQYF. The CDR3 DNA is TGCGCCAGCAGCCAAGATGTAAACCAAGCTACGCAGTATTTT.